The present T cell receptor (beta chain) was sequenced within a study of OX40 agonist ivuxolimab in advanced cancers. J was trimmed by 5 bases and V by 4 bases; bases with no gene match: 7. The CDR3 is made up of 16 amino acids. Germline V lookup: CDR1 MNHNS, CDR2 SASEGT. Profiled with immunoSEQ multiplex PCR; TCRdb holds only in-frame clones, not every one. The sample yields 70,000 to 80,000 clones, around 90% seen once. This material consisted of CD4+ or CD8+ T cells sorted from blood, taken in a trial of the OX40 agonist ivuxolimab. The chain joins TRBV6-1 to TRBJ1-5; TRBD1 matches 11 bases. The receptor's source is an adult with an advanced solid tumor such as melanoma, head and neck, liver or kidney cancer. Written as DNA, the CDR3 is TGTGCCAGCAGTGGACGGGACAGGGGGTTGGATCAGCCCCAGCATTTT. Protein: CASSGRDRGLDQPQHF.